The 25 T cell receptor beta chains below come from one sample, sequenced in a study of T cells in Graves' hyperthyroidism and ophthalmopathy (dated by TCRdb to the late 2010s). Libraries were built with multiplex PCR. Instrument used: Illumina HiSeq 2000. The TCR beta CDR3 regions were amplified from RNA transcripts. A first-round RT-PCR of the TCR CDR3 used the HTBI primer set with the Qiagen OneStep RT-PCR kit. TCRdb reworked the public reads: Q25 trimming with fastp, MiXCR clone assembly, productive beta chains retained. Here each entry gathers all rows of one CDR3 protein and keeps the most common genes and DNA. Recorded for this sample are about 400,000 distinct CDR3 sequences; roughly an eighth of them occurred a single time. Around 30% of the sample is in the top ten clones. Sequencing was performed on blood. The receptors here all came from a man aged 50 to 59 with Graves' ophthalmopathy.

This clonotype appeared many times. The rearrangement joins TRBV2 to TRBJ2-7, with 7 bases identical to TRBD1. The CDR3 consists of 16 residues. Germline V gene sequence: CDR1 SNHLY, CDR2 FYNNEI. V gave up 6 bases and J gave up 1 base; unmatched junction bases: 12. In DNA, the CDR3 is TGTGCCAGCAGGACCAGAGGACAGGCGCAATCCTACGAGCAGTACTTC. It specifies CASRTRGQAQSYEQYF.

The chain uses TRBV4-1 and TRBJ2-1; TRBD1 aligns across 9 bases. The CDR3 sequence is 16 residues long. Germline lookup yields CDR1 MGHRA and CDR2 YSYEKL. The junction had 10 bases not matched to a gene; V was cut back by 4 bases and J by 6 bases. This CDR3 is CASSLRTGDLGNEQFF. The CDR3 DNA is TGCGCCAGCAGCCTCCGGACAGGGGATTTGGGCAATGAGCAGTTCTTC.

The sample holds a few counts of this clonotype. The chain uses TRBV19 and TRBJ2-3; D tentatively fits TRBD1 or TRBD2 (5 bases each). Looked up from germline, CDR1 is LNHDA and CDR2 is SQIVND (reference sequence). The CDR3 length is 16 residues. The V gene lost 6 bases and the J gene lost 2 bases, with 18 bases spanning the gap. The CDR3 DNA follows: TGTGCCAGTAGCAACCTAGCCAGGGCGAACACAGATACGCAGTATTTT. This translates into CASSNLARANTDTQYF.

As concerns this clonotype: The CDR3 does not end in the conserved phenylalanine or tryptophan, so this is likely a read error. V usage is TRBV28 and J usage is TRBJ1-3; unclear D gene. Deletions cut 3 bases from V and 1 base from J, with 10 bases between. This CDR3 has 15 amino acids. The germline gives CDR1 MDHEN, CDR2 SYDVKM. CDR3 in DNA: TGTGCCAGCAGTTTGGATCAGGTTTCTGGAAACACCATATATCTT. Encoded protein: CASSLDQVSGNTIYL.

Ten or more counts support this clonotype. The chain carries TRBV24-1 and TRBJ2-2; maybe TRBD2 (6 bases). The CDR3 runs 16 residues. Trimming cost V 4 bases and J 0 bases, with 11 bases left between them. Germline V gene data show CDR1 as KGHDR and CDR2 as SFDVKD. CDR3 sequence reads: CATSDAGTPNTGELFF. The CDR3 nucleotides read TGTGCCACCAGTGACGCCGGGACTCCGAACACCGGGGAGCTGTTTTTT.

This clonotype has at least ten counts. The V and J genes are TRBV30 and TRBJ2-7; tentative D call: TRBD2 (6 bases). Germline CDR1 GTSNPN, CDR2 SVGIG (reference sequence). V lost 1 base and J 7 bases, leaving 17 bases between the germline ends. The CDR3 is 14 amino acids. Here the CDR3 DNA reads TGTGCCTGGAGTGCGGGAGTCACGGTAAATGAGCAGTACTTC. It specifies CAWSAGVTVNEQYF.

This clonotype was counted many times. The chain carries TRBV6-1 and TRBJ1-1; 9 nucleotides agree with TRBD1. Germline loops: CDR1 MNHNS, CDR2 SASEGT. CDR3 length: 16 amino acids. With 5 bases clipped from V and 4 bases from J, the junction kept 11 bases outside the gene matches. CDR3: CASSKRDREGGTEAFF. CDR3 nucleotide sequence: TGTGCCAGCAGTAAAAGGGACAGGGAGGGCGGCACTGAAGCTTTCTTT.

As concerns this clonotype: The junction and the germline gene differ at one end; a read error may be behind it. This chain connects TRBV9 to TRBJ2-1; D is unclear. Per germline, CDR1 SGDLS and CDR2 YYNGEE. CDR3 length: 13 residues. CDR3 region: CTSSVVLLSEQFF. CDR3 nucleotide sequence: TGTACCAGCAGCGTAGTTTTGCTTTCTGAGCAGTTCTTC.

The V call is TRBV18, the J call TRBJ2-3; maybe TRBD2 (5 bases). Looked up from germline, CDR1 is KGHSH and CDR2 is LQKENI. The CDR3 is 12 amino acids. V was pared by 5 bases and J by 2 bases, with 5 bases between. CDR3 DNA: TGTGCCAGCTCAGACTACACAGATACGCAGTATTTT. Its protein is CASSDYTDTQYF.

Only a few counts were recorded for this clonotype. The gene calls are TRBV7-9 and TRBJ1-3; D remains ambiguous. Trimming took 8 bases from V and 4 from J, leaving 6 bases between them. Germline CDR1 is SEHNR and CDR2 is FQNEAQ (reference sequence). The CDR3 is 11 amino acids. The CDR3 here is CASDSGNTIYF. Here the CDR3 DNA reads TGTGCCAGCGACTCCGGAAACACCATATATTTT.

This clonotype was observed many times. The chain joins TRBV28 to TRBJ1-5, with D perhaps matching TRBD1 (5 bases). The CDR3 length is 15 residues. V lost 1 base to trimming and J lost 6 bases, with 13 bases between them. Germline V gene lookup returns CDR1 MDHEN and CDR2 SYDVKM. CDR3 DNA: TGTGCCAGCAGTTTATTGGGGGAAGGTTTTCAGCCCCAGCATTTT. Encoded protein: CASSLLGEGFQPQHF.

This clonotype was observed many times. The rearrangement links TRBV20-1 to TRBJ2-7, with 10 bases fitting TRBD2. V lost 7 bases to trimming and J lost 3 bases; unmatched junction nucleotides: 9. The length of the CDR3 is 14 residues. The germline V gene has CDR1 DFQATT and CDR2 SNEGSKA (reference sequence). The CDR3 nucleotides are TGCAGTGTCCCGGGACTAGCGAATAACTACGAGCAGTACTTC. Its translation: CSVPGLANNYEQYF.

This clonotype was seen at least ten times. This chain uses TRBV7-2 with TRBJ1-2; perhaps TRBD1 as D (5 bases). Between the trimmed V and J ends, which lost 5 bases and 4 bases, there was a span of 11 bases. In germline, CDR1 is SGHTA, CDR2 FQGNSA. The length of the CDR3 is 13 residues. DNA of the CDR3: TGTGCCAGCAGCCTACAGGAAACCTATGGCTACACCTTC. It codes for CASSLQETYGYTF.

In this sample, this clonotype turned up many times. The chain links TRBV12-3 or TRBV12-4 to TRBJ1-1; D is uncertain. Deletions cut 0 bases from V and 4 bases from J, with 9 bases between. This CDR3 spans 14 amino acids. As DNA, the CDR3 is TGTGCCAGCAGTTTAGCAGGGAGTGGCACTGAAGCTTTCTTT. Amino acids: CASSLAGSGTEAFF.

This clonotype was seen only a few times. The rearrangement uses TRBV28 and TRBJ2-3; 8 bases line up with TRBD2. The germline CDR1 and CDR2 sequences are MDHEN and SYDVKM. Trimming cost V 7 bases and J 5 bases; bases outside gene matches: 14. The CDR3 is 16 amino acids. CDR3 nucleotide sequence: TGTGCCAGCACCCGACCCGGGGGGGTAGGAGAAGATACGCAGTATTTT. It codes for CASTRPGGVGEDTQYF.

The chain combines TRBV11-3 with TRBJ2-1; the D gene is possibly TRBD2 (5 bases). The length of the CDR3 is 15 residues. Between the trimmed V and J ends, which lost 4 bases and 8 bases, there was a span of 18 bases. CDR1 is SGHNT and CDR2 is YENEEA in the germline V gene. CDR3: CASSSKLVRFDEQFF. The DNA for the CDR3 is TGTGCCAGCAGCTCGAAACTAGTTCGCTTCGATGAGCAGTTCTTC.

This clonotype has ten or more counts. This rearrangement joins TRBV15 to TRBJ2-1, with 7 bases fitting TRBD1. Germline assignment: CDR1 LNHNV and CDR2 YYDKDF (reference sequence). The J segment lost 9 bases and the V segment lost 1 base, leaving 9 bases of the junction unmatched. The CDR3 runs 15 residues. In nucleotides, the CDR3 is TGTGCCACCAGCAGAGCGGGACAGATCTCGGCTGAGCAGTTCTTC. Its translation: CATSRAGQISAEQFF.

Only one count was recorded for this clonotype. The V gene is TRBV5-1, the J gene TRBJ1-4, with D unclear. The germline V and J ends were trimmed by 7 bases and 0 bases, with 13 bases remaining between them. The CDR3 consists of 15 residues. In germline, CDR1 is SGHRS, CDR2 YFSETQ. The chain's CDR3 is CASGLYSATNEKLFF. The CDR3, as DNA: TGCGCCAGCGGCCTATACAGTGCAACTAATGAAAAACTGTTTTTT.

This clonotype was seen repeatedly, ten times or more. V and J are TRBV29-1 and TRBJ1-1; D ambiguous. The CDR3 runs to 14 residues. With 6 bases removed from V and 1 base from J, the gap between germline ends came to 15 bases. Germline CDR1 and CDR2: SQVTM and ANQGSEA. This chain's CDR3 is CSVAFSGENTEAFF. The CDR3, as DNA: TGCAGCGTAGCATTTTCGGGTGAGAACACTGAAGCTTTCTTT.

This chain links TRBV11-3 with TRBJ2-3, with TRBD1 identical over 10 bases. The junction had 7 bases not matched to a gene; V was cut back by 4 bases and J by 3 bases. Germline V gives CDR1 SGHNT, CDR2 YENEEA. The CDR3 is 16 amino acids. This chain's CDR3 is CASSSTGGDMTDTQYF. The CDR3 DNA reads TGTGCCAGCAGCTCGACAGGGGGCGATATGACAGATACGCAGTATTTT.

Ten or more counts support this clonotype. The rearrangement links TRBV12-3 or TRBV12-4 to TRBJ2-1; D call uncertain. CDR3 size: 15 residues. Trimming pared 10 bases from V and 4 bases from J, leaving 20 bases between. CDR3 DNA sequence: TGTGCCATCAGCCCCCGGAGTCTAACATACAATGAGCAGTTCTTC. Translated: CAISPRSLTYNEQFF.

This clonotype appeared many times. The genes are TRBV11-2 and TRBJ1-1, with no clear D. This CDR3 is built from 13 residues. Trimming cost V 5 bases and J 0 bases, with 7 bases left between them. Germline V gene sequence: CDR1 SGHAT, CDR2 FQNNGV. The CDR3 reads CASSPLLNTEAFF. The DNA for the CDR3 is TGTGCCAGCAGCCCCCTCCTGAACACTGAAGCTTTCTTT.

This clonotype turned up a few times. V and J are TRBV27 and TRBJ1-6; no clear D gene. Germline CDR1 MNHEY, CDR2 SMNVEV (reference sequence). Trimming shortened V by 6 bases and J by 10 bases, and 19 bases separated the two germline ends. The CDR3 loop spans 15 amino acids. The CDR3 region has the DNA TGTGCCAGCAGGATCAACGGGAACGCCAGGTCACCCCTCCACTTT. Its protein is CASRINGNARSPLHF.

This clonotype was seen at least ten times. This chain connects TRBV7-2 to TRBJ2-7; unclear D gene. Germline CDR1 is SGHTA and CDR2 is FQGNSA. This CDR3 region has 15 residues. V was trimmed by 5 bases and J by 1 base, leaving 15 bases between them. The CDR3 DNA sequence: TGTGCCAGCAGCCGAGAAAGGGCCCGATCCTACGAGCAGTACTTC. It codes for CASSRERARSYEQYF.

This clonotype was seen repeatedly, ten times or more. The chain is built from TRBV20-1 and TRBJ1-5, with 7 nucleotides matching TRBD1. Germline CDR1 DFQATT, CDR2 SNEGSKA (reference sequence). CDR3 length equals 13 residues. V trimming: 4 bases; J trimming: 4 bases; junction bases outside the gene matches: 4. The CDR3 DNA follows: TGCAGTGCTATCGACAGGGCGAATCAGCCCCAGCATTTT. Its protein is CSAIDRANQPQHF.